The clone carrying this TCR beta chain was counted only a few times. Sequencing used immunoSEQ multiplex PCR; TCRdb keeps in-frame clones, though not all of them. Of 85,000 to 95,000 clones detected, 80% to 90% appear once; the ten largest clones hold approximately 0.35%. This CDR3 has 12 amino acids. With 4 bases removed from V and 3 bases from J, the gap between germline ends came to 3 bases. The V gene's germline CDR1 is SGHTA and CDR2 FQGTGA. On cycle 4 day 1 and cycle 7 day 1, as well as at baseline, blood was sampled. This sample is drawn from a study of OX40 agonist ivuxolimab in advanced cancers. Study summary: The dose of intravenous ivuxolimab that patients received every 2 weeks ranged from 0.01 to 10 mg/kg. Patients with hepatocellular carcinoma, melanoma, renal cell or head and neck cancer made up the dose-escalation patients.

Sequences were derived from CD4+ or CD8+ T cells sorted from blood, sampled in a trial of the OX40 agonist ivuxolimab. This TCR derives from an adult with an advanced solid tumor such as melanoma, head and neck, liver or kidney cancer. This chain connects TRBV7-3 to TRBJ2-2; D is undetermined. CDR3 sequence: CASSYYTGELFF. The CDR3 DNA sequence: TGTGCCAGCAGCTATTACACCGGGGAGCTGTTTTTT.